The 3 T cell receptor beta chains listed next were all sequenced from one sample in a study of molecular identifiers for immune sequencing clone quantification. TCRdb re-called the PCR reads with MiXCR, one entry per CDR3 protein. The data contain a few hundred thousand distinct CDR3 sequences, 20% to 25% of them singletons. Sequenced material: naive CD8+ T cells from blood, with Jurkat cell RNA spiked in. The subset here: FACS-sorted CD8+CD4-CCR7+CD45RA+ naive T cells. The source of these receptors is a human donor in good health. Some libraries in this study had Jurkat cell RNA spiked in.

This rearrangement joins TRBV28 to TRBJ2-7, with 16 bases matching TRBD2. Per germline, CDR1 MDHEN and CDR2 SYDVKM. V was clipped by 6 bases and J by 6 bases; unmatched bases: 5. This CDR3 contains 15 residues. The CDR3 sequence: CASSPGLAGGSEQYF. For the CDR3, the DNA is TGTGCCAGCAGCCCGGGACTAGCGGGAGGGAGCGAGCAGTACTTC.

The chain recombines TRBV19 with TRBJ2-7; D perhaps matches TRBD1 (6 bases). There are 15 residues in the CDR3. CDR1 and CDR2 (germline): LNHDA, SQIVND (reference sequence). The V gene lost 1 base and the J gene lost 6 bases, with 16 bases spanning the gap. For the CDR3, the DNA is TGTGCCAGTAGTATAGTCCTACAGGGAGTTGCCGAGCAGTACTTC. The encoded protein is CASSIVLQGVAEQYF.

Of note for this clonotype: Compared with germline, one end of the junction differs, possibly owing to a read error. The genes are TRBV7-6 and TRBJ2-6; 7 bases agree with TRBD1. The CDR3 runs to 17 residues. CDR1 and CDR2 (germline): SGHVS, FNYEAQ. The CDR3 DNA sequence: TGTGCCAGCAGCCACACGACAGGGCCGGATGGGACCAACGTCCTGACTTTC. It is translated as CASSHTTGPDGTNVLTF.